The 15 T cell receptor beta chains given below trace back to one sample, sequenced in a study of T cell responses to AZD1222 COVID-19 vaccine. The method was immunoSEQ multiplex PCR; TCRdb's version includes in-frame clones alone and lacks a portion of them. This repertoire shows 150,000 to 200,000 clones, just over 90% found once; its top ten account for around 1.2%. The sample was peripheral blood, taken 28 days after the second AZD1222 dose. The receptors derive from an adult who received the AZD1222 COVID-19 vaccine.

The CDR3 coding sequence is TGTGCCAGTAGTATAGATCGGCGAACCCGCACCATAGATGACACCGGGGAGCTGTTTTTT. Protein: CASSIDRRTRTIDDTGELFF. This chain connects TRBV19 to TRBJ2-2; no reliable D call. Germline CDR1 and CDR2: LNHDA and SQIVND (reference sequence). The CDR3 spans 20 residues. Trimming removed 0 bases at V and 3 bases at J, with 23 bases between.

This sequence joins TRBV2 and TRBJ1-3; the D gene is possibly TRBD1 (6 bases). CDR3 length: 15 amino acids. The V and J ends lost 8 bases and 0 bases respectively, with 14 bases between them. Germline CDR1 SNHLY, CDR2 FYNNEI. CDR3 coding DNA: TGTGCCAGCGGCATCGGGACATTCTCTGGAAACACCATATATTTT. This gives the protein CASGIGTFSGNTIYF. The full variable domain, in which reference TRBV2 and TRBJ1-3 provide the parts outside the CDR3, is EPEVTQTPSHQVTQMGQEVILRCVPISNHLYFYWYRQILGQKVEFLVSFYNNEISEKSEIFDDQFSVERPDGSNFTLKIRSTKLEDSAMYFCASGIGTFSGNTIYFGEGSWLTVV.

V is TRBV7-9 and J is TRBJ2-3, with unresolved D. CDR1 is SEHNR and CDR2 is FQNEAQ in the germline V gene (reference sequence). The V end lost 4 bases, the J end lost 0 bases, and 14 bases lay between the germline ends. There are 16 residues in the CDR3. CDR3 coding DNA: TGTGCCAGCAGCTCGACTCGGGTATCTAGCACAGATACGCAGTATTTT. Protein product: CASSSTRVSSTDTQYF.

The V call is TRBV9, the J call TRBJ2-1; 7 bases map to TRBD2. In germline, CDR1 is SGDLS, CDR2 YYNGEE. J was trimmed by 2 bases and V by 0 bases; bases with no gene match: 2. This CDR3 region has 15 residues. CDR3 in amino acids: CASSVAGGTYNEQFF. The CDR3 DNA is TGTGCCAGCAGCGTAGCGGGGGGTACCTACAATGAGCAGTTCTTC.

V gene TRBV7-9 combines with J gene TRBJ2-1; 8 positions match TRBD2. The CDR3 is 16 amino acids. The V gene end was trimmed by 1 base and the J gene end by 0 bases; junction bases not matched to a gene: 2. Per germline, CDR1 SEHNR and CDR2 FQNEAQ (reference sequence). CDR3 nucleotide sequence: TGTGCCAGCAGCTTAGTAGCGGGGAGCTCCTACAATGAGCAGTTCTTC. It yields the protein CASSLVAGSSYNEQFF.

This sequence joins TRBV7-9 and TRBJ1-4; D may be TRBD1 (5 bases). Germline V gene data show CDR1 as SEHNR and CDR2 as FQNEAQ (reference sequence). CDR3 length equals 13 residues. The V and J ends lost 3 bases and 5 bases respectively, with 7 bases between them. CDR3 residues: CASSFGGNEKLFF. CDR3 coding DNA: TGTGCCAGCAGCTTTGGGGGAAATGAAAAACTGTTTTTT.

V and J are TRBV5-8 and TRBJ1-2, with D possibly TRBD1 on 5 matching bases. This CDR3 has 14 residues. V was pared by 1 base and J by 3 bases, with 10 bases between. Germline V lookup: CDR1 SGHTS, CDR2 YDEGEE. In nucleotides, the CDR3 is TGTGCCAGCAGCTTGCTGGGGACCGACTATGGCTACACCTTC. Its protein product is CASSLLGTDYGYTF.

The J gene is TRBJ1-2, the V gene TRBV7-2; 10 bases agree with TRBD1. Looked up from germline, CDR1 is SGHTA and CDR2 is FQGNSA. The CDR3 has 15 residues. The V gene end was trimmed by 6 bases and the J gene end by 4 bases; junction bases not matched to a gene: 8. CDR3 amino acids: CASRPGTGVIYGYTF. The CDR3 region has the DNA TGTGCCAGCAGGCCTGGGACAGGGGTTATCTATGGCTACACCTTC.

V and J are TRBV19 and TRBJ1-1, with a weak D call TRBD1 (6 bases). This CDR3 is built from 14 residues. The V gene lost 8 bases and the J gene lost 4 bases, with 17 bases spanning the gap. Germline CDR1 is LNHDA and CDR2 is SQIVND (reference sequence). DNA for the CDR3: TGTGCCAGTTTCCATTCAGGGGTTGCCACTGAAGCTTTCTTT. It codes for CASFHSGVATEAFF.

J is TRBJ2-3 and V is TRBV2; the match to TRBD1 covers 8 bases. The V and J ends lost 3 bases and 6 bases, in that order; junction bases with no gene match: 5. Germline lookup yields CDR1 SNHLY and CDR2 FYNNEI. This CDR3 contains 14 residues. The CDR3 sequence: CASSDPQGADTQYF. CDR3 coding DNA: TGTGCCAGCAGTGATCCTCAGGGGGCCGATACGCAGTATTTT.

The rearrangement links TRBV13 to TRBJ2-1, with a possible D match to TRBD2 (5 bases). V was trimmed by 6 bases and J by 0 bases, leaving 15 bases between them. The CDR3 consists of 16 residues. Germline V lookup: CDR1 PRHDT, CDR2 FYEKMQ (reference sequence). Here the CDR3 DNA reads TGTGCCAGCAGTCGCCTTAGCGTTACCTCCTACAATGAGCAGTTCTTC. It specifies CASSRLSVTSYNEQFF.

A note on this clone: Other DNA sequences in this sample translate to the same CDR3. The rearrangement links TRBV20-1 to TRBJ1-1; D is unresolved. The V gene lost 1 base and the J gene lost 4 bases, with 4 bases spanning the gap. Looked up from germline, CDR1 is DFQATT and CDR2 is SNEGSKA (reference sequence). CDR3 length: 11 residues. CDR3 loop: CSARVGTEAFF. CDR3 DNA: TGCAGTGCTAGAGTTGGCACTGAAGCTTTCTTT.

The chain has TRBV27 and TRBJ1-1, with a tentative D call TRBD1 (5 bases). Germline CDR1 reads MNHEY; CDR2 reads SMNVEV (reference sequence). V lost 10 bases and J lost 0, with 27 bases in between. The CDR3 is 18 amino acids. DNA for the CDR3: TGTGCCACCCGTCGGTCAGGGTTGGGCCTGAATTTGAACACTGAAGCTTTCTTT. Protein: CATRRSGLGLNLNTEAFF.

A single count supports this clone. This chain joins TRBV7-2 and TRBJ2-3, with 7 bases identical to TRBD2. Germline V gives CDR1 SGHTA, CDR2 FQGNSA. V lost 1 base, J lost 3 bases, and 7 bases stayed unmatched. The length of the CDR3 is 16 residues. CDR3 coding DNA: TGTGCCAGCAGCTTAGGGGGTTGGCGGGAGACAGATACGCAGTATTTT. Translation gives CASSLGGWRETDTQYF.

V is TRBV7-8 and J is TRBJ1-1; 9 bases agree with TRBD1. This CDR3 contains 18 residues. From germline, CDR1 is SGHVS and CDR2 FQNEAQ. Losses at the gene ends were 2 bases for V and 3 bases for J; bases not matched to a gene: 13. DNA of the CDR3: TGTGCCAGCAGCTTAAGGTCGTTGGGACAGGGAGGGGACACTGAAGCTTTCTTT. Protein sequence: CASSLRSLGQGGDTEAFF.